This TCR beta chain appears in the sequencing data of a study of technical replicates of blood from a few donors. Sequencing used immunoSEQ multiplex PCR; TCRdb keeps in-frame clones, though not all of them. This repertoire shows more than 45,000 clones, 90% to 95% found once; its top ten account for under 5%. The J segment lost 8 bases and the V segment lost 5 bases, leaving 10 bases of the junction unmatched. The CDR3 loop spans 16 amino acids. The germline V gene has CDR1 SGHVS and CDR2 FQNEAQ. Sample: PBMCs. The chain has TRBV7-8 and TRBJ2-1, with 12 bases identical to TRBD2. This clonotype was sampled from a human donor in good health. Some clones in this sample may be carry-over from other donors' samples. The CDR3 DNA follows: TGTGCCAGCAGCCCCGAGAGACTAGCGGGAGTCTATGAGCAGTTCTTC. Protein sequence: CASSPERLAGVYEQFF.